Listed below are T cell receptor beta chains from one sample, sequenced in a study of CD8 T cells in ankylosing spondylitis. TCRdb processed the 5' RACE reads anew with MiXCR; each CDR3 protein has one entry. The table lists approximately 440,000 distinct CDR3 sequences, 17% of them singletons, with 1% in the top ten. Sequenced: blood, either unsorted or a sorted T cell fraction (not recorded which). These receptors were obtained from a male donor with ankylosing spondylitis. Both conserved end residues are part of each CDR3. The D gene is left open where the match is weak. The listing skips clone size in some rows; elsewhere it reads once, few, many or a size class.

cdr3_aa,cdr3_nt,v_call,j_call,clone_size,d_call
CSARDQRGGPEAFF,TGCAGTGCTAGAGATCAGCGCGGGGGGCCTGAAGCTTTCTTT,TRBV20-1,TRBJ1-1,NA,NA
CSVENSRETQYF,TGCAGCGTTGAAAACTCGAGGGAGACCCAGTACTTC,TRBV29-1,TRBJ2-5,many,NA
CASSEEGTGYGKLFF,TGTGCCAGCAGTGAAGAGGGGACAGGATACGGAAAACTGTTTTTT,TRBV2,TRBJ1-4,NA,TRBD1
CASSDQVYGYTF,TGTGCCAGCAGTGACCAGGTCTATGGCTACACCTTC,TRBV25-1,TRBJ1-2,few,NA
CASRSGTGQETQYF,TGTGCCAGCCGTAGCGGGACGGGGCAAGAGACCCAGTACTTC,TRBV12-3/TRBV12-4,TRBJ2-5,NA,TRBD2
CASSPGQGGEKLFF,TGTGCCAGCTCACCCGGACAGGGTGGTGAAAAACTGTTTTTT,TRBV5-1,TRBJ1-4,many,TRBD1
CASNQDGGGYTF,TGTGCCAGCAACCAGGACGGTGGGGGCTACACCTTC,TRBV12-3/TRBV12-4,TRBJ1-2,many,NA
CASSYIRGNTGELFF,TGTGCCAGCAGTTACATCAGGGGTAACACCGGGGAGCTGTTTTTT,TRBV12-3/TRBV12-4,TRBJ2-2,many,NA
CASSSNLAPTETQYF,TGTGCCAGCAGCTCAAACCTAGCGCCGACAGAGACCCAGTACTTC,TRBV7-2,TRBJ2-5,NA,NA
CASRHTLEGELFF,TGCGCCAGCAGACACACTCTAGAGGGGGAGCTGTTTTTT,TRBV4-3,TRBJ2-2,medium-sized,NA
CAISGTGGETQYF,TGTGCCATCAGTGGTACAGGGGGAGAGACCCAGTACTTC,TRBV10-3,TRBJ2-5,few,TRBD1
CASSLGVGTPTDTQYF,TGTGCCAGCAGCTTAGGGGTTGGGACACCTACAGATACGCAGTATTTT,TRBV7-3,TRBJ2-3,NA,NA
CASSQARVPEQFF,TGTGCCAGCAGCCAAGCCAGGGTGCCTGAGCAGTTCTTC,TRBV3-1,TRBJ2-1,few,NA
CASSFTSNRETQYF,TGTGCCAGCAGCTTTACGAGTAATCGGGAGACCCAGTACTTC,TRBV5-6,TRBJ2-5,many,NA
CSATDRGIYSHEQYF,TGCAGTGCCACGGACAGGGGGATTTATTCCCACGAGCAGTACTTC,TRBV20-1,TRBJ2-7,NA,TRBD1
CASSTPGGNTIYF,TGTGCCAGTAGTACTCCAGGGGGAAACACCATATATTTT,TRBV19,TRBJ1-3,few,NA
CSVVGRGNTEAFF,TGCAGCGTTGTTGGTCGGGGGAACACTGAAGCTTTCTTT,TRBV29-1,TRBJ1-1,many,NA
CASTPLPGNTIYF,TGTGCCAGCACCCCCCTTCCTGGAAACACCATATATTTT,TRBV2,TRBJ1-3,few,NA
CSVPEGQGAFYNEQFF,TGCAGCGTTCCGGAGGGACAGGGGGCATTCTACAATGAGCAGTTCTTC,TRBV29-1,TRBJ2-1,NA,TRBD1
CSARGHLGYEQYF,TGCAGCGCCAGGGGTCATCTTGGGTACGAGCAGTACTTC,TRBV29-1,TRBJ2-7,few,NA
CSALGQGDTEAFF,TGCAGCGCCCTAGGACAGGGTGACACTGAAGCTTTCTTT,TRBV29-1,TRBJ1-1,few,TRBD1
CASSPFGGYTDTQYF,TGTGCCAGCTCACCATTCGGCGGCTACACAGATACGCAGTATTTT,TRBV18,TRBJ2-3,NA,NA
CASSFRLAEGDTQYF,TGTGCCAGCAGCTTTCGACTAGCGGAGGGGGATACGCAGTATTTT,TRBV11-2,TRBJ2-3,NA,TRBD2
CSASPQVLGTDTQYF,TGCAGTGCTAGCCCACAGGTCCTGGGCACAGATACGCAGTATTTT,TRBV20-1,TRBJ2-3,few,NA
CASSLASPGQATNYGYTF,TGTGCCAGCAGCTTAGCCTCACCGGGACAGGCCACTAACTATGGCTACACCTTC,TRBV11-1,TRBJ1-2,NA,TRBD1
CASSFASGGTGSTDTQYF,TGTGCCAGCAGCTTTGCTAGCGGGGGGACCGGTAGCACAGATACGCAGTATTTT,TRBV7-8,TRBJ2-3,NA,TRBD2
CASSLYRTASNEQFF,TGTGCCAGCAGTTTATATCGGACAGCCAGCAATGAGCAGTTCTTC,TRBV28,TRBJ2-1,NA,NA
CSARLGQRNTGELFF,TGCAGTGCTAGGTTAGGTCAGCGGAACACCGGGGAGCTGTTTTTT,TRBV20-1,TRBJ2-2,NA,NA
CASSLAEGPGNTIYF,TGTGCCAGCAGCTTAGCCGAGGGGCCCGGAAACACCATATATTTT,TRBV7-9,TRBJ1-3,NA,NA
CSARRPTNEKLFF,TGCAGTGCTCGCAGACCAACTAATGAAAAACTGTTTTTT,TRBV20-1,TRBJ1-4,few,NA
CSARVQGQAGELFF,TGCAGTGCTAGAGTCCAGGGGCAGGCCGGGGAGCTGTTTTTT,TRBV20-1,TRBJ2-2,NA,NA
CASSYRDRESLMRKLFF,TGTGCCAGCAGCTACCGGGACAGAGAATCCTTAATGAGGAAACTGTTTTTT,TRBV5-8,TRBJ1-4,few,TRBD1
CASSFSLAGSTDTQYF,TGTGCCAGCAGCTTTTCACTAGCGGGGAGCACAGATACGCAGTATTTT,TRBV7-9,TRBJ2-3,NA,TRBD2
CSARPLGRETQYF,TGCAGTGCTAGACCCTTGGGGAGGGAGACCCAGTACTTC,TRBV20-1,TRBJ2-5,NA,NA
CASSTAGAGNEQFF,TGTGCCAGTTCCACAGCGGGAGCCGGAAATGAGCAGTTCTTC,TRBV28,TRBJ2-1,NA,TRBD2
CASSPSRGNSPLHF,TGTGCCAGCAGCCCGTCCCGGGGTAATTCACCCCTCCACTTT,TRBV3-1,TRBJ1-6,few,NA
CASSPGAGGGTYEQYF,TGTGCCAGCAGCCCTGGCGCGGGAGGAGGGACCTACGAGCAGTACTTC,TRBV3-1,TRBJ2-7,NA,TRBD2
CASNLAPTATETQYF,TGTGCCAGCAACCTAGCACCGACAGCCACGGAGACCCAGTACTTC,TRBV11-1,TRBJ2-5,few,NA
CASRPPGGPYNEQFF,TGTGCCAGCAGGCCGCCGGGAGGGCCCTACAATGAGCAGTTCTTC,TRBV12-3/TRBV12-4,TRBJ2-1,few,TRBD2
CASSLTGKDADTQYF,TGCGCCAGCAGCTTAACAGGGAAAGATGCAGATACGCAGTATTTT,TRBV5-1,TRBJ2-3,NA,NA
CASSEKGETQYF,TGTGCCAGCAGCGAAAAGGGGGAGACCCAGTACTTC,TRBV12-3/TRBV12-4,TRBJ2-5,few,NA